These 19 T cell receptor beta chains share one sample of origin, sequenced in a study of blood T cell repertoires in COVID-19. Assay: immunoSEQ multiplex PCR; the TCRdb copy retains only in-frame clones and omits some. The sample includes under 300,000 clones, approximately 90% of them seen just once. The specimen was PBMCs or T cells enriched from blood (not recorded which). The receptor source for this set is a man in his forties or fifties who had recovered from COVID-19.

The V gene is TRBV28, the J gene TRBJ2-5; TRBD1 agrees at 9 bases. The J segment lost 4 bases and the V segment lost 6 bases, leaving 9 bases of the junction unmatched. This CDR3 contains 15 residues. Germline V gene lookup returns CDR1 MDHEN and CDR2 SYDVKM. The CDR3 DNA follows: TGTGCCAGCAGCCCAAGACAGGGGGTACGAGAGACCCAGTACTTC. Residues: CASSPRQGVRETQYF.

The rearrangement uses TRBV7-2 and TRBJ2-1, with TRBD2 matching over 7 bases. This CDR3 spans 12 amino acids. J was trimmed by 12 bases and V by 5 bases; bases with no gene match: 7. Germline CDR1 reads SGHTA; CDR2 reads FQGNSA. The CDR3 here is CASSDSGPRQFF. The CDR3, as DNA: TGTGCCAGCAGCGATAGCGGGCCCCGGCAGTTCTTC.

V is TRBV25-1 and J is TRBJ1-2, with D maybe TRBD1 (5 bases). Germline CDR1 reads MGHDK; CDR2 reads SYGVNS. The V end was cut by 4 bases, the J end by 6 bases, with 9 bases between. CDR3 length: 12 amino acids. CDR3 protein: CASSARGNGYTF. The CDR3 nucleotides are TGTGCCAGCAGTGCCCGGGGGAATGGCTACACCTTC.

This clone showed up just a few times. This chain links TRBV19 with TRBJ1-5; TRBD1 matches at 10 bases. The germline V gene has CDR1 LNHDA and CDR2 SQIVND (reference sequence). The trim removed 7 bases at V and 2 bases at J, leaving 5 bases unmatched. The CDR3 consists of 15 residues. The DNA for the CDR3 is TGTGCCAGTATTGACAGGGGGCGAGGCAATCAGCCCCAGCATTTT. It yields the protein CASIDRGRGNQPQHF.

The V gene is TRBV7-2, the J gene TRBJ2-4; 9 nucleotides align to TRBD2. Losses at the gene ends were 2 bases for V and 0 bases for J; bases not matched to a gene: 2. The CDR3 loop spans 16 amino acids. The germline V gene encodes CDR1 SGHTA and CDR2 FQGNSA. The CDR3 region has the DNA TGTGCCAGCAGCTTAAGACTAGCGGTAGCCAAAAACATTCAGTACTTC. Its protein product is CASSLRLAVAKNIQYF.

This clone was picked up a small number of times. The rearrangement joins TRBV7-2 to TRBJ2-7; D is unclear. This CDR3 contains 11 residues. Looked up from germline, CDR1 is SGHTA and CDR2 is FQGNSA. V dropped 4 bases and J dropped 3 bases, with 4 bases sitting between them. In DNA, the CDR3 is TGTGCCAGCAGCTCCATCTACGAGCAGTACTTC. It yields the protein CASSSIYEQYF.

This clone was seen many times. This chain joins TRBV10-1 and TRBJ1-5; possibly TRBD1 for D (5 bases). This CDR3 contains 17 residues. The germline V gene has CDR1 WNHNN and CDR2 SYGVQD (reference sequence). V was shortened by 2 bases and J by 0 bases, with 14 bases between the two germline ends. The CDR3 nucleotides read TGCGCCAGCAGTGAGGATGGGGCAGTCCATAGCAATCAGCCCCAGCATTTT. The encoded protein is CASSEDGAVHSNQPQHF.

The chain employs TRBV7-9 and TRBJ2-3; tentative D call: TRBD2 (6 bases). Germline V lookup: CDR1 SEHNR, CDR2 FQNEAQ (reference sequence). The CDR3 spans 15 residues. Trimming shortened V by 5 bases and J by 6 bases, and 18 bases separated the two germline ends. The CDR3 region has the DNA TGTGCCAGCAGCCCTGGGACTCTTGGAATGGATACGCAGTATTTT. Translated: CASSPGTLGMDTQYF. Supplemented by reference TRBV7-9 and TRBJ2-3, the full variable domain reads DTGVSQNPRHKITKRGQNVTFRCDPISEHNRLYWYRQTLGQGPEFLTYFQNEAQLEKSRLLSDRFSAERPKGSFSTLEIQRTEQGDSAMYLCASSPGTLGMDTQYFGPGTRLTVL.

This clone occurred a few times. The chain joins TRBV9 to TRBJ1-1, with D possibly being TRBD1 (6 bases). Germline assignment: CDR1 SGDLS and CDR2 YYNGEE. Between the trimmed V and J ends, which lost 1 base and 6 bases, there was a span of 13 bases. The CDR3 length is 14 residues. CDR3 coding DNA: TGTGCCAGCAGCGTACCACAGGGCTCGGCTGAAGCTTTCTTT. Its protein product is CASSVPQGSAEAFF.

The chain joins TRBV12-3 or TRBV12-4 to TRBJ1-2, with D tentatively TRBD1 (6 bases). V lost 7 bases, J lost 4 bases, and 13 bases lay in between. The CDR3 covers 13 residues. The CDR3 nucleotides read TGTGCCAGCACTCCCGACAGGTTCTATGGCTACACCTTC. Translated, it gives CASTPDRFYGYTF.

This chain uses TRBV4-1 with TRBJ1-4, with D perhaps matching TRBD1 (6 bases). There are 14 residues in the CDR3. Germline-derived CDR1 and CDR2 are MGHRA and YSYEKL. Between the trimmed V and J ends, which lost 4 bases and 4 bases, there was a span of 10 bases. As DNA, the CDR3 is TGCGCCAGCAGCCTGGGACACAATAATGAAAAACTGTTTTTT. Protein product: CASSLGHNNEKLFF.

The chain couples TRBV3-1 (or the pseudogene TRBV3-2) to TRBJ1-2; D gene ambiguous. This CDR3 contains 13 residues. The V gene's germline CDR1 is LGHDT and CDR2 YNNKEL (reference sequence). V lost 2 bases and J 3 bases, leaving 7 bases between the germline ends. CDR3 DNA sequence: TGTGCCAGCAGCCAAAACAGCCACTATGGCTACACCTTC. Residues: CASSQNSHYGYTF.

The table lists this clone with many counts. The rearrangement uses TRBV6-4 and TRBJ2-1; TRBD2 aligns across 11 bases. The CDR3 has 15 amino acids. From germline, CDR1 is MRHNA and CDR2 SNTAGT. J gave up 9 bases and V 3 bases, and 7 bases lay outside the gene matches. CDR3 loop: CASSELAGVLGEQFF. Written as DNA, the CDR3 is TGTGCCAGCAGTGAACTAGCGGGAGTGCTAGGTGAGCAGTTCTTC.

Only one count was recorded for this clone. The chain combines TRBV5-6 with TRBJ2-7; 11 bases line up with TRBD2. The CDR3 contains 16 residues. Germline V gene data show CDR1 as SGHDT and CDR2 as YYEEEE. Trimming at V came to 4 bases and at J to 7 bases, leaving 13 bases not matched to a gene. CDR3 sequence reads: CASSRDRGLAGGEQYF. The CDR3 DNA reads TGTGCCAGCAGCCGAGACCGAGGACTAGCGGGCGGGGAGCAGTACTTC.

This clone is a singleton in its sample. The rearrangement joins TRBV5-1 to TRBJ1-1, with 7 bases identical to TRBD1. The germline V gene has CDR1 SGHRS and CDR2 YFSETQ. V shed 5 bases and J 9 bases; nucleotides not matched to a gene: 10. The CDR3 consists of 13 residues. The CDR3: CASRNGTETKAFF. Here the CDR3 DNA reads TGCGCCAGCAGAAACGGGACAGAGACGAAAGCTTTCTTT. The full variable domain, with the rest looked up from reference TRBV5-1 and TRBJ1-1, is KAGVTQTPRYLIKTRGQQVTLSCSPISGHRSVSWYQQTPGQGLQFLFEYFSETQRNKGNFPGRFSGRQFSNSRSEMNVSTLELGDSALYLCASRNGTETKAFFGQGTRLTVV.

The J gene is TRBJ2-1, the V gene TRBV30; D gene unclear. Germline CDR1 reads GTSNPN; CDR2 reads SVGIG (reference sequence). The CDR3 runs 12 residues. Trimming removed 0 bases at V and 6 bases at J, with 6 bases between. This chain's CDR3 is CAWSVLRNEQFF. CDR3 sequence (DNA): TGTGCCTGGAGTGTATTGCGCAATGAGCAGTTCTTC.

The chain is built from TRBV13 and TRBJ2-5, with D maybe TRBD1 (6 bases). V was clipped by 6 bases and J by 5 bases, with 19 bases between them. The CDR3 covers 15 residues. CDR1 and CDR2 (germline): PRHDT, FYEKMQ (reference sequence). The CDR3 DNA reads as TGTGCCAGCAGTTGGGGAACTCAGGGGATGGAGACCCAGTACTTC. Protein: CASSWGTQGMETQYF.

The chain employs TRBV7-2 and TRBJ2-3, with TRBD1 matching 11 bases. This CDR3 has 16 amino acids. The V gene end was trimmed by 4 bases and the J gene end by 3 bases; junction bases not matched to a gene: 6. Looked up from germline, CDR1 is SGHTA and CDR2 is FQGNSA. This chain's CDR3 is CASSWTGGQRTDTQYF. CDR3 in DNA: TGTGCCAGCAGCTGGACAGGGGGCCAGAGGACAGATACGCAGTATTTT.

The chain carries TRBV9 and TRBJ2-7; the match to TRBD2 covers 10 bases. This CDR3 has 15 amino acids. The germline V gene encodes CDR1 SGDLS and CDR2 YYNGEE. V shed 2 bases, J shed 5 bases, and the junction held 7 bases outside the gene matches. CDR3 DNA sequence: TGTGCCAGCAGCGTGGGTCTTGGACTAGCGGACGAGCAGTACTTC. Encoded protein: CASSVGLGLADEQYF.